These 16 T cell receptor beta chains were sequenced from one sample in a study of blood T cells in healthy people across ages (dated by TCRdb to about 2015). Libraries were made using 5' RACE. For sequencing, an Illumina HiSeq 2500 was employed. The second PCR ran for about 7 to 11 cycles and used a J-beta primer mix along with a sample-barcoded 5' primer. TCRdb took the public reads, trimmed them with fastp at Q25, ran MiXCR for clone calling and kept in-frame beta chains. Identical CDR3 protein sequences are pooled into one entry, listed with their most common genes and DNA. This sample has more than 1,400,000 distinct CDR3 sequences in its table, and 42% of those were observed once. Approximately 7.9% of the sample is held by the ten biggest clonotypes. The sample consisted of blood. The receptors stem from a woman aged 18-30 years in good health.

CDR3: CASSLARWGAEDGTTGELFF. The CDR3 bases are TGCGCCAGCAGCTTGGCCAGGTGGGGGGCGGAAGACGGCACCACCGGGGAGCTGTTTTTT. This chain connects TRBV5-1 to TRBJ2-2; tentatively, D is TRBD1 or TRBD2 (6 bases each). Looked up from germline, CDR1 is SGHRS and CDR2 is YFSETQ. The CDR3 consists of 20 residues. V shed 0 bases and J shed 4 bases, with 25 bases lying between them.

The rearrangement links TRBV7-8 to TRBJ2-3, with 8 positions matching TRBD2. Germline values: CDR1 SGHVS, CDR2 FQNEAQ. The CDR3 is 16 residues long. J gave up 4 bases and V 5 bases, and 11 bases lay outside the gene matches. The CDR3 nucleotides are TGTGCCAGCAGCCCTCCGAATAGCGGGAACCCAGATACGCAGTATTTT. This codes for CASSPPNSGNPDTQYF.

This clonotype was detected a few times. V and J are TRBV20-1 and TRBJ2-3, with D possibly matching TRBD2 (6 bases). The germline gives CDR1 DFQATT, CDR2 SNEGSKA (reference sequence). The CDR3 runs 16 residues. Trimming took off 3 bases at V and 1 base at J, with 17 bases between the two ends. The CDR3 protein is CSARTVSGGGTDTQYF. In DNA, the CDR3 is TGCAGTGCTAGGACGGTATCGGGCGGGGGCACAGATACGCAGTATTTT.

A word on this clonotype: Possible read error: a much larger clone is one base away. J is TRBJ2-5 and V is TRBV29-1, with 8 bases that match TRBD2. CDR3 length: 13 residues. V lost 3 bases, J lost 11 bases, and 11 bases stayed unmatched. Germline V gene lookup returns CDR1 SQVTM and CDR2 ANQGSEA. The CDR3 protein is CSVEPAGDNEQYF. CDR3 bases: TGCAGCGTTGAGCCAGCGGGAGACAATGAGCAGTACTTC.

This clonotype came up once. CDR3 nucleotide sequence: TGTGCCAGCACTTCCTCGGCGGGGCACAATGAGCAGTTCTTC. Translating it yields CASTSSAGHNEQFF. The V and J genes are TRBV12-3 or TRBV12-4 and TRBJ2-1, with TRBD2 as a possible D gene (6 bases). V was shortened by 7 bases and J by 5 bases, with 15 bases between the two germline ends. This CDR3 region has 14 residues.

The chain employs TRBV6-4 and TRBJ2-1, with 8 bases identical to TRBD1. The CDR3 runs to 13 residues. The V gene's germline CDR1 is MRHNA and CDR2 SNTAGT. The ends lost 4 bases at V and 11 bases at J; junction bases unmatched: 7. CDR3 amino acids: CASSARQGNKQFF. CDR3 sequence (DNA): TGTGCCAGCAGTGCAAGACAGGGGAATAAGCAGTTCTTC.

As concerns this clonotype: A read error may explain this, as a much larger clone is one base away. The J gene is TRBJ2-5, the V gene TRBV6-4; D call uncertain. CDR1 is MRHNA, CDR2 SNTAGT, per germline. CDR3 length: 13 amino acids. Trimming stripped 3 bases from V and 11 bases from J, with 16 bases between. Here the CDR3 DNA reads TGTGCCAGCAGTGATACCGGAAACAATGAGCAGTACTTC. Translated: CASSDTGNNEQYF.

This chain connects TRBV28 to TRBJ1-6; a weak D match, TRBD1 (5 bases). Trimming removed 3 bases at V and 4 bases at J, with 10 bases between. CDR3 length equals 15 residues. Per germline, CDR1 MDHEN and CDR2 SYDVKM. This chain's CDR3 is CASSFPPGYNSPLHF. The CDR3 nucleotides are TGTGCCAGCAGTTTCCCGCCAGGGTATAATTCACCCCTCCACTTT.

The V gene is TRBV20-1, the J gene TRBJ1-2, with D unresolved. The CDR3 has 11 amino acids. Germline CDR1 and CDR2: DFQATT and SNEGSKA (reference sequence). Trimming cost V 6 bases and J 8 bases, with 13 bases left between them. The CDR3 sequence: CSAEVFGGYTF. In DNA, the CDR3 is TGCAGTGCCGAGGTGTTCGGAGGCTACACCTTC.

This clonotype has a handful of counts. The V and J genes are TRBV6-1 and TRBJ1-2, with D possibly being TRBD1 (5 bases). Germline V CDR1 and CDR2: MNHNS, SASEGT. The CDR3 consists of 14 residues. Trimming took off 2 bases at V and 8 bases at J, with 15 bases between the two ends. The CDR3 nucleotides read TGTGCCAGCAGTGAATCCCCCAGGGTGGAGGGCTACACCTTC. Residues: CASSESPRVEGYTF.

This rearrangement joins TRBV2 to TRBJ2-3, with TRBD2 identical over 10 bases. CDR1 is SNHLY and CDR2 is FYNNEI in the germline V gene. The CDR3 runs 15 residues. V lost 6 bases to trimming and J lost 4 bases; unmatched junction nucleotides: 7. This CDR3 is CASSVSSGGSDTQYF. The CDR3 DNA reads TGTGCCAGCAGCGTCTCTAGCGGGGGATCAGATACGCAGTATTTT.

The chain has TRBV2 and TRBJ2-3; 13 bases fit TRBD2. The CDR3 covers 16 residues. Germline CDR1 is SNHLY and CDR2 is FYNNEI. V trimming: 2 bases; J trimming: 3 bases; junction bases outside the gene matches: 2. Here the CDR3 reads CASSETLAGGTDTQYF. As DNA, the CDR3 is TGTGCCAGCAGTGAAACACTAGCGGGGGGGACAGATACGCAGTATTTT.

This clonotype was counted only a few times. The genes are TRBV5-1 and TRBJ2-3; 9 nucleotides agree with TRBD1. The CDR3 spans 16 residues. Germline V lookup: CDR1 SGHRS, CDR2 YFSETQ. V gave up 2 bases and J gave up 2 bases; unmatched junction bases: 6. CDR3 nucleotide sequence: TGCGCCAGCAGCTTACCCGGGACAGGGAACACAGATACGCAGTATTTT. Translating gives CASSLPGTGNTDTQYF.

A few counts support this clonotype. This chain uses TRBV18 with TRBJ2-1, with 9 bases aligning to TRBD2. V was pared by 4 bases and J by 5 bases, with 9 bases of the junction left unmatched. The CDR3 is made up of 16 amino acids. Germline loops: CDR1 KGHSH, CDR2 LQKENI. The CDR3 loop reads CASSLALAGDHNEQFF. The CDR3 DNA sequence: TGTGCCAGCTCACTGGCATTAGCGGGGGACCACAATGAGCAGTTCTTC.

This clonotype was seen a handful of times. The gene calls are TRBV9 and TRBJ2-7; D is unclear. Between the trimmed V and J ends, which lost 4 bases and 10 bases, there was a span of 18 bases. The length of the CDR3 is 13 residues. The V gene's germline CDR1 is SGDLS and CDR2 YYNGEE. The CDR3 coding sequence is TGTGCCAGCAGCTTGGACGACGGAGATACCCAGTACTTC. This gives the protein CASSLDDGDTQYF.

This clonotype was picked up one time. Being one base from a much bigger clone, this may be a read error. The chain joins TRBV7-2 to TRBJ2-7, with 8 positions matching TRBD2. The CDR3 is 13 residues long. Germline CDR1 is SGHTA and CDR2 is FQGNSA. In DNA, the CDR3 is TGTGCCGGCAGCACGGGACTAGCCTACGAGCAGTACTTC. It codes for CAGSTGLAYEQYF.